There are many counts of the clone carrying this T cell receptor (beta chain). Its matching antigen is unknown. Each CDR3 protein gets one entry after TCRdb re-called the reads with MiXCR. The repertoire includes 100,000 to 150,000 distinct CDR3 sequences, more than 25% of them detected once, and 58% sits in the top ten. The sample belongs to a study of T cell repertoires in cytomegalovirus infection. Across the study: Recently identified HLA-C-restricted CMV epitopes and well-studied HLA-B-restricted CMV epitopes were used by the study. CMV infection and matching HLA type were both indicated by public TCR beta signatures. Points from the study as a whole: The ex vivo response was dominated by HLA-C-restricted CMV-specific TCR beta clonotypes.

Sequencing used CD8+ T cells from cultured PBMCs, obtained from culture after CMV antigen stimulation. The receptor's source is a human donor in good health (CMV status not recorded). Some clones in this sample may be carry-over from other donors' samples.

The CDR3 sequence is CASSEGWRGLSYNEQFF. In DNA form, the CDR3 reads TGTGCCAGCAGCGAAGGTTGGAGGGGACTATCCTACAATGAGCAGTTCTTC. The chain joins TRBV7-8 to TRBJ2-1, with 7 bases identical to TRBD2. From germline, CDR1 is SGHVS and CDR2 FQNEAQ. The CDR3 totals 17 residues. The trim removed 5 bases at V and 1 base at J, leaving 11 bases unmatched.